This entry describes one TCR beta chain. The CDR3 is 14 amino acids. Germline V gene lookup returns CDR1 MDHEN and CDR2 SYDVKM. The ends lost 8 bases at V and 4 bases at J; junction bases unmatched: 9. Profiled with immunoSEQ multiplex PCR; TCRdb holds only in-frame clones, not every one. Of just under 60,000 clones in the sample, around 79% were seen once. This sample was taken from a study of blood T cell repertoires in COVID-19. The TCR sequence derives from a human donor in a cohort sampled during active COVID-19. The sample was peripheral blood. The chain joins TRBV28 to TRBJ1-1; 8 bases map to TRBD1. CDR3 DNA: TGTGCCAGCGGGGACAGGCGGGGGATCACTGAAGCTTTCTTT. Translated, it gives CASGDRRGITEAFF.